The 18 T cell receptor beta chains below all came from one sample that was sequenced in a study of chemoradiotherapy in HPV16-positive cancers. Repertoires were generated with immunoSEQ multiplex PCR, while TCRdb's copy carries only in-frame clones and drops some. The data contain 6,200 or so clones, more than 60% of them singletons. Specimen: tumor tissue, collected from a patient who underwent chemoradiotherapy. All receptors come from a human donor with HPV-associated anogenital cancer.

V usage is TRBV29-1 and J usage is TRBJ1-1; a possible D gene is TRBD1 (6 bases). The germline V and J ends were trimmed by 7 bases and 1 base, with 13 bases remaining between them. This CDR3 has 13 amino acids. Germline V CDR1 and CDR2: SQVTM, ANQGSEA. CDR3 DNA: TGCAGCGCCGAAGGGGGGGGGAACACTGAAGCTTTCTTT. Amino acid sequence: CSAEGGGNTEAFF.

This clone showed up just a few times. V usage is TRBV30 and J usage is TRBJ1-2; a possible D gene is TRBD1 (5 bases). The length of the CDR3 is 13 residues. V was shortened by 5 bases and J by 6 bases, with 16 bases between the two germline ends. Per the germline V gene, CDR1 is GTSNPN and CDR2 is SVGIG (reference sequence). The CDR3, as DNA: TGTGCCTGGGACGGGAGGGACGTGCATGGCTACACCTTC. It yields the protein CAWDGRDVHGYTF.

As DNA, the CDR3 is TGTGCCAGCAGTGAATTTCAGACTCAGCCCCAGCATTTT. Protein: CASSEFQTQPQHF. J is TRBJ1-5 and V is TRBV2; no definite D call. V dropped 2 bases and J dropped 6 bases, with 8 bases sitting between them. CDR3 length: 13 amino acids. The V gene's germline CDR1 is SNHLY and CDR2 FYNNEI.

This clone appeared once. The chain recombines TRBV5-1 with TRBJ2-7, with 8 bases fitting TRBD1. With V trimmed by 2 bases and J by 2 bases, 9 bases remained unmatched. The CDR3 is 16 residues long. Germline V gene sequence: CDR1 SGHRS, CDR2 YFSETQ. This CDR3 reads CASSFEDREFPYEQYF. In DNA, the CDR3 is TGCGCCAGCAGCTTCGAGGACAGGGAATTTCCCTACGAGCAGTACTTC.

The genes are TRBV30 and TRBJ2-5; D is unclear. Trimming removed 2 bases at V and 4 bases at J, with 8 bases between. The germline CDR1 and CDR2 sequences are GTSNPN and SVGIG (reference sequence). The CDR3 loop spans 12 amino acids. The CDR3 DNA follows: TGTGCCTGGAGTCCCACGCGAGAGACCCAGTACTTC. Its translation is CAWSPTRETQYF. Combining the CDR3 with reference TRBV30 and TRBJ2-5 gives the whole variable domain SQTIHQWPATLVQPVGSPLSLECTVEGTSNPNLYWYRQAAGRGLQLLFYSVGIGQISSEVPQNLSASRPQDRQFILSSKKLLLSDSGFYLCAWSPTRETQYFGPGTRLLVL.

V and J are TRBV7-2 and TRBJ1-1; D not certain. V shed 3 bases and J shed 0 bases, with 5 bases lying between them. The CDR3 loop spans 13 amino acids. Germline loops: CDR1 SGHTA, CDR2 FQGNSA. The CDR3 protein is CASSFSMNTEAFF. CDR3 sequence (DNA): TGTGCCAGCAGCTTCTCTATGAACACTGAAGCTTTCTTT.

The chain couples TRBV7-9 to TRBJ2-1, with D possibly being TRBD2 (6 bases). Germline values: CDR1 SEHNR, CDR2 FQNEAQ (reference sequence). CDR3 size: 18 residues. V gave up 1 base and J gave up 0 bases, with 16 bases separating them. The CDR3 region has the DNA TGTGCCAGCAGCTTAGAGGCGGGGTGGCAGAGCTCCTACAATGAGCAGTTCTTC. Its translation: CASSLEAGWQSSYNEQFF.

This sequence joins TRBV9 and TRBJ2-4; D is unresolved. Germline V gives CDR1 SGDLS, CDR2 YYNGEE. V lost 0 bases, J lost 3 bases, and 10 bases lay in between. This CDR3 is built from 15 residues. CDR3 residues: CASSVGYGRKNIQYF. CDR3 sequence (DNA): TGTGCCAGCAGCGTAGGCTACGGACGCAAAAACATTCAGTACTTC.

This clone was seen a single time. V and J are TRBV30 and TRBJ2-1; D is undetermined. The length of the CDR3 is 16 residues. Trimming shortened V by 0 bases and J by 4 bases, and 16 bases separated the two germline ends. CDR1 GTSNPN and CDR2 SVGIG come from the germline V gene (reference sequence). CDR3: CAWSVPRTDPYNEQFF. DNA for the CDR3: TGTGCCTGGAGTGTACCCCGGACGGACCCTTACAATGAGCAGTTCTTC.

This chain connects TRBV2 to TRBJ1-6; 10 bases fit TRBD1. Germline CDR1 is SNHLY and CDR2 is FYNNEI. V was clipped by 7 bases and J by 10 bases; unmatched bases: 7. This CDR3 has 14 amino acids. The CDR3, as DNA: TGTGCCAGCAAACGGACAGGGGGTGAGTCACCCCTCCACTTT. Amino acid sequence: CASKRTGGESPLHF.

This clone was observed once. The CDR3 reads CASSPQAAMNTEAFF. The DNA of the CDR3 is TGTGCCAGTAGTCCCCAGGCCGCAATGAACACTGAAGCTTTCTTT. The chain couples TRBV19 to TRBJ1-1; D unresolved. This CDR3 is built from 15 residues. Per germline, CDR1 LNHDA and CDR2 SQIVND (reference sequence). V lost 5 bases to trimming and J lost 0 bases, with 13 bases between them.

The chain links TRBV6-6 to TRBJ1-1; D is possibly TRBD1 (6 bases). Trimming cost V 1 base and J 3 bases, with 9 bases left between them. Looked up from germline, CDR1 is MNHNY and CDR2 is SVGAGI (reference sequence). The length of the CDR3 is 14 residues. The CDR3 DNA reads TGTGCCAGCAGTTACTTAGGGGGTGACACTGAAGCTTTCTTT. Its translation is CASSYLGGDTEAFF.

V usage is TRBV5-1 and J usage is TRBJ2-7; 7 bases fit TRBD1. The CDR3 has 15 amino acids. Germline assignment: CDR1 SGHRS and CDR2 YFSETQ. With 2 bases clipped from V and 3 bases from J, the junction kept 8 bases outside the gene matches. The CDR3 bases are TGCGCCAGCAGCTTTTCACAGGGGAGAAGCTACGAGCAGTACTTC. It encodes CASSFSQGRSYEQYF. Complete variable domain (other parts from reference TRBV5-1 and TRBJ2-7): KAGVTQTPRYLIKTRGQQVTLSCSPISGHRSVSWYQQTPGQGLQFLFEYFSETQRNKGNFPGRFSGRQFSNSRSEMNVSTLELGDSALYLCASSFSQGRSYEQYFGPGTRLTVT.

The chain combines TRBV7-9 with TRBJ2-1; D may be TRBD2 (6 bases). Trimming stripped 1 base from V and 5 bases from J, with 12 bases between. The V gene's germline CDR1 is SEHNR and CDR2 FQNEAQ (reference sequence). The CDR3 totals 15 residues. CDR3 protein: CASSLGAGWDNEQFF. The DNA for the CDR3 is TGTGCCAGCAGCTTAGGGGCGGGGTGGGACAATGAGCAGTTCTTC. The entire variable domain, with the rest obtained from reference TRBV7-9 and TRBJ2-1, is as follows: DTGVSQNPRHKITKRGQNVTFRCDPISEHNRLYWYRQTLGQGPEFLTYFQNEAQLEKSRLLSDRFSAERPKGSFSTLEIQRTEQGDSAMYLCASSLGAGWDNEQFFGPGTRLTVL.

This chain connects TRBV2 to TRBJ2-5; weak D call: TRBD1 (6 bases). The CDR3 is made up of 15 amino acids. V shed 3 bases and J shed 3 bases, with 14 bases lying between them. Per the germline V gene, CDR1 is SNHLY and CDR2 is FYNNEI. CDR3 amino acids: CASSENRAYKETQYF. The CDR3 DNA is TGTGCCAGCAGTGAGAACAGGGCATACAAAGAGACCCAGTACTTC.

The V gene is TRBV28, the J gene TRBJ1-5; weak D call: TRBD1 (6 bases). The CDR3 sequence is 18 residues long. Trimming removed 0 bases at V and 0 bases at J, with 15 bases between. CDR1 is MDHEN and CDR2 is SYDVKM in the germline V gene. In DNA form, the CDR3 reads TGTGCCAGCAGTTTATGCTTCAACAGGGTGAATAGCAATCAGCCCCAGCATTTT. It is translated as CASSLCFNRVNSNQPQHF.

This chain links TRBV6-5 with TRBJ1-1, with 7 bases matching TRBD1. The germline CDR1 and CDR2 sequences are MNHEY and SVGAGI. The trim removed 0 bases at V and 4 bases at J, leaving 8 bases unmatched. The CDR3 spans 16 residues. For the CDR3, the DNA is TGTGCCAGCAGTTACTCGCCAGGGGGGTGGGGCACTGAAGCTTTCTTT. As protein: CASSYSPGGWGTEAFF.

This chain links TRBV4-1 with TRBJ2-5; D unresolved. Germline V gene data show CDR1 as MGHRA and CDR2 as YSYEKL. There are 11 residues in the CDR3. The V gene lost 0 bases and the J gene lost 7 bases, with 3 bases spanning the gap. The CDR3 reads CASSQDGTQYF. For the CDR3, the DNA is TGCGCCAGCAGCCAAGATGGGACCCAGTACTTC.